The rows below give T cell receptor beta chains drawn from one sample of a study of technical replicates of blood from a handful of donors. This table comes from immunoSEQ multiplex PCR, and its TCRdb copy is limited to in-frame clones, with some not included. Of about 83,000 clones in the sample, around 90% were seen once. Material for sequencing was T cells isolated from PBMCs. Receptors were obtained from a human donor in good health. CDR3s include the opening cysteine and the closing phenylalanine or tryptophan. A D gene is named only where the DNA matches it firmly. Some rows mark clone size as missing; the rest say once, few, many or name a class of expanded clone.

TGTGCCAGCAGTTACGCGACAGGGGCGACCTACGAGCAGTACTTC	CASSYATGATYEQYF	TRBV6-5	TRBJ2-7	-	TRBD1
TGCAGTGCTCGACGCGGGGTGGACTACACCTTC	CSARRGVDYTF	TRBV20-1	TRBJ1-2	-	-
TGCGCCAGCAGAACAGGGGAGGCGCCGGAGACCCAGTACTTC	CASRTGEAPETQYF	TRBV5-1	TRBJ2-5	-	-
TGTGCCACCAGCAGAGATAGGAGCGGGCCTAGCACAGATACGCAGTATTTT	CATSRDRSGPSTDTQYF	TRBV15	TRBJ2-3	once	-
TGTGCCAGCGCCAAATCCCAGTTGTCTGGGGCCAACGTCCTGACTTTC	CASAKSQLSGANVLTF	TRBV5-4	TRBJ2-6	-	-
TGTGCCAGCAGCCCAAGACCACAGGGTTGGAGACTCCAGCCCCAGCATTTT	CASSPRPQGWRLQPQHF	TRBV7-2	TRBJ1-5	-	-
TGCGCCAGCAGCTTGGTGTCGGGAGGGCCGGGAGAGACCCAGTACTTC	CASSLVSGGPGETQYF	TRBV5-1	TRBJ2-5	once	TRBD2
TGTGCCAGCAGTTCCGAGGCTAGGGAGACCCAGTACTTC	CASSSEARETQYF	TRBV28	TRBJ2-5	-	-
TGTGCCAGCATCTCGGGGACAGATGCTTTCTTT	CASISGTDAFF	TRBV25-1	TRBJ1-1	-	TRBD1
TGTGCCAGCAGTTACTCTGTAGCGGGAGCTCGGCGAGAGCAGTACTTC	CASSYSVAGARREQYF	TRBV28	TRBJ2-7	-	TRBD2
TGTGCCAGCGGAACCGGGACAGGGGCCTGGTACACCTTC	CASGTGTGAWYTF	TRBV28	TRBJ1-2	-	TRBD1
TGCAGCGTTGAACCGGACAGTGTCTCCTACGAGCAGTACTTC	CSVEPDSVSYEQYF	TRBV29-1	TRBJ2-7	-	-
TGCAGTGCAGGGAGCGGGACCTCCCGGACCGGGGAGCTGTTTTTT	CSAGSGTSRTGELFF	TRBV29-1	TRBJ2-2	-	TRBD2
TGTGCCAGCAGCCGTTACACCGGGGAGCTGTTTTTT	CASSRYTGELFF	TRBV7-9	TRBJ2-2	-	-
TGTGCCAGCCCACCGCAGGGCTCTGGGGCCAACGTCCTGACTTTC	CASPPQGSGANVLTF	TRBV7-9	TRBJ2-6	-	-
TGTGCCAGCTCACCCACGACTAGCGGGGACTCCTACGAGCAGTACTTC	CASSPTTSGDSYEQYF	TRBV18	TRBJ2-7	-	TRBD2
TGTGCCAGCAGCCTCCCCAATGAAAAACTGTTTTTT	CASSLPNEKLFF	TRBV7-9	TRBJ1-4	-	-
TGTGCCAGCAGTGAATGGCGGGACACAGATACGCAGTATTTT	CASSEWRDTDTQYF	TRBV2	TRBJ2-3	-	-
TGTGCCAGCAGCTTGGAAGGGGGAGCCTACACTGAAGCTTTCTTT	CASSLEGGAYTEAFF	TRBV5-4	TRBJ1-1	-	-
TGTGCCAGCAGTTTATGGTCCGGAGCCTACGAGCAGTACTTC	CASSLWSGAYEQYF	TRBV28	TRBJ2-7	-	-
TGTGCCATCAGGGCGGGACAGGGATCCTACGAGCAGTACTTC	CAIRAGQGSYEQYF	TRBV10-3	TRBJ2-7	-	TRBD1
TGTGCCAGCAGTCCGGGACAGGTAGTATACGAGCAGTACTTC	CASSPGQVVYEQYF	TRBV27	TRBJ2-7	-	TRBD1
TGTGCCAGTAGATCGGGACAGCAAGAGACCCAGTACTTC	CASRSGQQETQYF	TRBV19	TRBJ2-5	-	TRBD1
TGTGCCAGCGGACAGGTCGGGTCTGGAAACACCATATATTTT	CASGQVGSGNTIYF	TRBV9	TRBJ1-3	-	TRBD1
TGTGCCAGTACCCAGCGAGCCCTCAGCGGTGGAACAGATACGCAGTATTTT	CASTQRALSGGTDTQYF	TRBV19	TRBJ2-3	-	-
TGTGCCAGCAGTTTAACCCGCTTGGGAGGTGAGCAGTTCTTC	CASSLTRLGGEQFF	TRBV6-6	TRBJ2-1	-	-
TGTGCCACCGGCGGGACAGGGGCGTACGAGCAGTACTTC	CATGGTGAYEQYF	TRBV27	TRBJ2-7	-	TRBD1
TGTGCCATCAGTGGGAGCGGGAGCAATGAGCAGTTCTTC	CAISGSGSNEQFF	TRBV10-3	TRBJ2-1	-	TRBD2
TGTGCCAGTACCTCGGGCAGGGTCGATGAAAAACTGTTTTTT	CASTSGRVDEKLFF	TRBV19	TRBJ1-4	once	-
TGTGCCAGCACTATCCGAGGGGGGGGAACAGATACGCAGTATTTT	CASTIRGGGTDTQYF	TRBV11-2	TRBJ2-3	-	-
TGTGCCAGTTCAGAGGCGGGGGACTACACAGATACGCAGTATTTT	CASSEAGDYTDTQYF	TRBV30	TRBJ2-3	-	TRBD2
TGTGCCAGCGAGGGTCCTCCTAATGAAAAACTGTTTTTT	CASEGPPNEKLFF	TRBV6-1	TRBJ1-4	-	-
TGTGCCACCAAATTGACGGCTGCCAGGGCGGATACGCAGTATTTT	CATKLTAARADTQYF	TRBV7-9	TRBJ2-3	-	-
TGTGCCAGCTCACTAGACAGGGAAACTAATGAAAAACTGTTTTTT	CASSLDRETNEKLFF	TRBV18	TRBJ1-4	-	TRBD1
TGTGCCAGCAGCTGGGGGGGCACTGAAGCTTTCTTT	CASSWGGTEAFF	TRBV7-9	TRBJ1-1	once	-
TGTGCCAGCAGTTCTTTGGTACAGGGGAACACCGGGGAGCTGTTTTTT	CASSSLVQGNTGELFF	TRBV11-3	TRBJ2-2	-	-
TGCGCCAGCAGCTTTTTCCAAAATCAGCCCCAGCATTTT	CASSFFQNQPQHF	TRBV5-1	TRBJ1-5	-	-
TGTGCCAGCAGTCGGGGGGCTGTAGTCTCAGATACGCAGTATTTT	CASSRGAVVSDTQYF	TRBV7-6	TRBJ2-3	-	-
TGTGCCTGGAGGGACAAGGGCATAAATAACTACGAGCAGTACTTC	CAWRDKGINNYEQYF	TRBV30	TRBJ2-7	-	-
TGTGCCAGCAGCTTACAGGGTCTTCACAATGAGCAGTTCTTC	CASSLQGLHNEQFF	TRBV7-8	TRBJ2-1	-	-
TGTGCCAGCAGCGTAGGGGGCAGTGTGACTCAAGAGACCCAGTACTTC	CASSVGGSVTQETQYF	TRBV9	TRBJ2-5	-	-
TGTGCCAGCAGTTTATACGGTCCAGTAGCGGGGACCCAAGAGACCCAGTACTTC	CASSLYGPVAGTQETQYF	TRBV27	TRBJ2-5	-	TRBD2
TGTGCCAGCAGTGACTCAACAGACTACAATGAGCAGTTCTTC	CASSDSTDYNEQFF	TRBV6-4	TRBJ2-1	-	-
TGTGCCACCAGCAGAGATCACCTAGCGGGAAAAGAGACCCAGTACTTC	CATSRDHLAGKETQYF	TRBV15	TRBJ2-5	once	TRBD2
TGTGCCAGCAGCTTAGGTATAGCGACCGACTCCTACGAGCAGTACTTC	CASSLGIATDSYEQYF	TRBV11-2	TRBJ2-7	-	-
TGTGCCATCAGGGGGACTAGCGGGAACCAAGAGACCCAGTACTTC	CAIRGTSGNQETQYF	TRBV10-3	TRBJ2-5	-	TRBD2
TGTGCCAGCAGCTTAGTTGGTCCCCTGGACGCGGCGGGAAAACTGTTTTTT	CASSLVGPLDAAGKLFF	TRBV7-8	TRBJ1-4	-	-
TGCAGCGTTGGGAAAGGGGAGGGTGGCTACACCTTC	CSVGKGEGGYTF	TRBV29-1	TRBJ1-2	-	-
TGTGCCAGCTCACCACCAACAGGGGAGGACACCGGGGAGCTGTTTTTT	CASSPPTGEDTGELFF	TRBV18	TRBJ2-2	-	-
TGTGCCAGCAGGCCAGGGGGATATGGCTACACCTTC	CASRPGGYGYTF	TRBV28	TRBJ1-2	-	TRBD1
TGTGCCATGTACGGGGAGCAGTACTTC	CAMYGEQYF	TRBV2	TRBJ2-7	-	-
TGTGCCAGCAGTGAAACAGGTTTCTATGGCTACACCTTC	CASSETGFYGYTF	TRBV6-5	TRBJ1-2	-	-
TGCGCCAGCAGCTTGAGCCCATCCGTATCTGAAGCTTTCTTT	CASSLSPSVSEAFF	TRBV5-1	TRBJ1-1	-	-
TGCGCCAGCAGCATCGGGACAGGGGGTAGCGGGGAGCTGTTTTTT	CASSIGTGGSGELFF	TRBV5-1	TRBJ2-2	-	TRBD1
TGTGCCAGCAGTTTGACAGGGACCCGCAATCAGCCCCAGCATTTT	CASSLTGTRNQPQHF	TRBV6-5	TRBJ1-5	-	TRBD1
TGTGCCATCAGTGAGAGTCAGGGCCGGACTGAAGCTTTCTTT	CAISESQGRTEAFF	TRBV10-3	TRBJ1-1	-	-
TGCGCCAGCAGCCTCCGGACAGGGACATACACCGGGGAGCTGTTTTTT	CASSLRTGTYTGELFF	TRBV5-1	TRBJ2-2	-	TRBD1